Here is one T cell receptor (beta chain) with its context. Which antigen it targets is not known. Within one base of it there is no much larger clone, and no base qualities were kept. This sample stems from a study of cytomegalovirus exposure and HLA in healthy donors (dated by TCRdb to about 2017). For context, the study as a whole: An earlier analysis of approximately 640 of the donors reported more than 250 Gb of sequence data and roughly 100 million unique TCR beta sequences from some 180 million T cells. Approximately 300 gigabases of sequencing data and around 88 million unique TCR sequences made up an early release that covered approximately 700 HLA-typed donors. The genetic ancestry cluster associated with self-reported Caucasian donors included approximately 85% of the roughly 380 genotyped donors. The study aimed to test whether signatures of past pathogen exposure could be identified by cataloging public T cell receptors. The T cell repertoires of 700 or so subjects were profiled by immunosequencing and related to cytomegalovirus serostatus. In addition to the first cohort of roughly 700 subjects, a separate validation cohort of about 120 different subjects was used. High-throughput TCR immunosequencing, statistical association of individual TCRs with disease status, and machine learning were combined to predict cytomegalovirus infection status. In a later analysis, previously published TCR beta repertoires from fewer than 750 donors were re-analyzed and high-resolution HLA genotyping was added so that TCR occurrence patterns could be studied. In the later analysis, no new phenotypic data were used to find candidate immune exposures; instead, reliance was placed on TCR beta sequences and their occurrence across donors. An earlier analysis of 587 of the donors used high-throughput TCR beta sequencing to judge whether each TCR beta V gene segment behaved as functional or pseudogenic. Donor age, sex, ethnicity and CMV serostatus were compiled together with the repertoire data. Genome-wide SNP genotypes for about 65% of the roughly 700 donors were used in a later genetic analysis, which treated that subset as a discovery cohort. Every discovery cohort repertoire had been produced on one sequencing platform. HLA typing covered class I and class II loci at four-digit resolution. Typing coverage varied by locus: roughly 620-640 donors for A, B, C, DRB1 and DQB1; about 520 for DQA1; approximately 570 for DPA1; approximately 490 for DPB1. Four or five DR-DQ haplotypes were handled as single units for association and clustering because linkage in the cohort was strong. Among some 410 genotyped donors of the cohort, an average of around 240,000 unique TCR beta nucleotide sequences was sequenced per donor, of which 15% to 20% were non-productive. The research as a whole found: In this cohort, only TCR beta chains were sequenced, and detectable features were limited by the absence of alpha or paired-chain data. A later genetic analysis associated a missense DCLRE1C variant with V-gene and J-gene trimming of TCR beta chains, and an independent cohort replicated the association. A cluster of highly shared sequence variants was judged likely to represent a technical artifact of the sequencing pipeline. Correlated functional status among segregating V segments might be attributable to linkage disequilibrium, but an unknown experimental factor could not be ruled out. In a later analysis, HLA-associated TCR beta chains were found to be more clonally expanded and to have lower generation probabilities than equally common non-associated chains. According to a later analysis, TCR association rates differed among HLA loci, with DRB1 alleles showing the most associated TCRs and HLA-C alleles showing the fewest. Because counts were too low, more than 15 rarely observed V segments, including chromosome 9 orphons, were left out of the earlier analysis of approximately 580 of the donors. According to a later analysis, most CMV-associated TCR beta chains appeared to be HLA-restricted, and the HLA associations seemed to be driven largely by CMV exposure. Immune exposure information for the cohort was limited to CMV serostatus. Assigning TCR associations to individual alleles was difficult when HLA alleles, especially DR and DQ, strongly co-occurred. Because HLA typing was missing for some donors at each locus, association tests included only the typed subset. According to a later analysis, parvovirus B19, influenza, CMV and Epstein-Barr virus appeared linked to several top co-occurrence clusters. A further reported finding was that TCR beta sequences accurately predicted the HLA-A and HLA-B alleles for most subjects in the first cohort. According to the authors, the approach could potentially be generalized to other disease states and immunological phenotypes. In vitro tests confirmed that a few of the cytomegalovirus-associated TCR beta chains recognize cytomegalovirus antigens. Most TCR sequences were seen in very few donors, while some public TCRs were found in many individuals. Because the 87-base-pair reads could not distinguish some IMGT-functional V segments, including TRBV6-2 and TRBV6-3, those segments were excluded. Sequencing depth was assumed to be roughly uniform across donors in the presence/absence analyses, though that assumption may not hold. Cytomegalovirus status was reported to be diagnosed by the classifier with high specificity and sensitivity in both the original and validation cohorts. A later genetic analysis reported fewer N-insertions in productive TCRs among donors in an Asian-associated ancestry cluster than the approximately 670-donor mean. Specific HLA alleles were associated with 15,000 to 20,000 TCR beta sequences at a false discovery rate of 0.05 in a later analysis. In the study, 150 to 200 TCR beta chains were listed as associated with cytomegalovirus. An earlier analysis of approximately 590 of the donors showed that most TCR beta V segments appeared in productive rearrangements either about 90% or about 30% of the time, which broadly matched IMGT annotations.

The cohort was made up of approximately 700 healthy bone marrow donors. Cohort members were all nominally healthy when sampled, although unrecorded immune exposures were likely present. The donor tested CMV seronegative, placing the donor among the 350 or so seronegative members of the cohort. Each donor provided a peripheral blood sample, and peripheral blood mononuclear cells were used for TCR beta sequencing. Genomic DNA was extracted from the blood cell samples with the Qiagen DNeasy Blood Extraction Kit. V is shortened by 0 bases, J by 7 bases, and the region joining them spans 6 bases. The germline V gene provides CDR1 SGHAT and CDR2 FQNNGV. From the cysteine up to the phenylalanine, the CDR3 has a length of 12 residues. Just the 36-base CDR3 DNA is kept, in frame starting at base 1. Libraries were built with the immunoSEQ multiplex PCR assay. For the multiplex PCR, a mixture combining 60 forward primers for TCR Vbeta segments and 13 reverse primers for TCR Jbeta segments was used. A multiplex PCR assay on genomic DNA amplified the CDR3 region of rearranged TCR beta genes. The amplified TCR beta libraries were sequenced on the Illumina HiSeq System as 87-base-pair reads. As for the original processing: A later analysis counted about 82 million unique TCR beta chains across the 600 to 850 repertoires, and 10 million to 12 million of these chains were shared by at least two donors. A nearest-neighbor algorithm error-corrected the raw reads and collapsed the reads into unique sequences, merging closely related sequences to remove PCR and sequencing errors. Alignment of CDR3 sequences to IMGT reference sequences was used to assign V, D and J gene segments. For a sequence to be retained, at least a six-nucleotide match to both a V gene segment and a J gene segment was required. A rearrangement counted as productive if the CDR3 had no stop codons and remained in frame with V and J, and every other rearrangement counted as non-productive. CDR3 was defined by IMGT convention, running from the second conserved V-encoded cysteine to the conserved J-encoded phenylalanine. In an earlier analysis of 587 of the donors, sequences lacking an unambiguous match to a single V gene segment were excluded. In an earlier analysis of some 590 of the donors, V segments were called functional above 56.7% productive rearrangements and were called segregating when the between-donor standard deviation exceeded 5%. To diagnose cytomegalovirus status from the catalog of TCR beta chain sequences, a statistical classification framework was built. In a later analysis, TCR nucleotide sequences were compared against IMGT/GENE-DB human TR gene sequences so that V and J genes could be assigned. A later analysis assigned CDR3 sequences and most-parsimonious VDJ recombination scenarios with the TCRdist pipeline. In a later analysis, each TCR beta chain was defined by its CDR3 amino acid sequence together with its V-gene family, and reads lacking a unique V-gene family were excluded. A later analysis removed several hundred highly shared, low-generation-probability nucleotide sequences to deal with suspected cross-contamination and a sequencing artifact. In a later analysis, a clonal expansion index was calculated for each public chain from normalized within-repertoire ranks of inferred template counts. In a later analysis, generation probabilities were computed with a VDJ recombination model fitted to out-of-frame rearrangements, and the resulting probabilities were checked against IGoR. Hypergeometric tests were used in a later analysis to score TCR-TCR, TCR-HLA and TCR-CMV co-occurrence, with a repertoire-size bias correction applied to the TCR pairs. In a later analysis, false discovery rates were estimated by permuting HLA or CMV assignments 20 times. In a later analysis, co-occurring TCRs were grouped with DBSCAN, and TCRdist sequence similarity was added when clustering was performed within HLA-allele-positive subsets. Repertoires with fewer than 30,000 or more than 120,000 public chains were left out of co-occurrence clustering, as were a handful of repertoires with anomalous nucleotide sharing. TCRdb stores this immuneACCESS table with in-frame sequences only. Part of the clones is absent; in the studies checked, under half of the shortfall reflects unresolved V genes, and no reason is known for the rest. D and trimming were read from the DNA, whereas the V and J calls and clone size are those reported in that table. Recorded for this sample are about 95,000 clones; around 79% of them occurred a single time. Around 4.5% of the sample lies in the top ten.

This clonotype originated in a woman in her forties in good health and CMV-seronegative. Sequences were obtained from PBMCs. The chain is assembled from TRBV11-2 and TRBJ1-1; no D gene is confidently identified. The nucleotide sequence reads as follows: TGTGCCAGCAGCTTAGATGAGGGTGAAGCTTTCTTT. Translation gives CASSLDEGEAFF.